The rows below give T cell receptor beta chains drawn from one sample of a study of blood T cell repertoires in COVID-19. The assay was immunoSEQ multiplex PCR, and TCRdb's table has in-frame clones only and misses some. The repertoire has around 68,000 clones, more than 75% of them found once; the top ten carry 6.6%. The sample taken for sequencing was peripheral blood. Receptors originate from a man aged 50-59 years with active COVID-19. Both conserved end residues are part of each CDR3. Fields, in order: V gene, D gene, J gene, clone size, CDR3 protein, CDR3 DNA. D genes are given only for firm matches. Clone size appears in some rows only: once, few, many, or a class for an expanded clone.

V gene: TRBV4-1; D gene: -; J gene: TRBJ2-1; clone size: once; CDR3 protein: CASSQGLPASSYNEQFF; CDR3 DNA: TGCGCCAGCAGTCAGGGACTCCCCGCCAGCTCCTACAATGAGCAGTTCTTC
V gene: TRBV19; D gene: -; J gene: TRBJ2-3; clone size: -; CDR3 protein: CASSMGATSTDTQYF; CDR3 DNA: TGTGCCAGTAGTATGGGGGCTACTAGCACAGATACGCAGTATTTT
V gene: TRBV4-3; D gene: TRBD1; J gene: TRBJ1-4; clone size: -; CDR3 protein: CASSQDDRVDEKLFF; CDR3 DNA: TGCGCCAGCAGCCAAGACGACAGGGTGGATGAAAAACTGTTTTTT
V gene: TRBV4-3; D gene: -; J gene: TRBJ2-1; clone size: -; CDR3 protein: CASSQEVMAWEYGNNEQFF; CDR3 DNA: TGCGCCAGCAGCCAAGAAGTAATGGCCTGGGAGTATGGAAACAATGAGCAGTTCTTC
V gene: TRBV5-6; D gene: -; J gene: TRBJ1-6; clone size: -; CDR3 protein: CASSLVGGNSPLHF; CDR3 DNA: TGTGCCAGCAGCTTGGTCGGGGGAAATTCACCCCTCCACTTT
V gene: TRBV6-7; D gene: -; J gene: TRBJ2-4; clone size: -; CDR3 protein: CASSYSPGSSGLAKNIQYF; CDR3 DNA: TGTGCCAGCAGTTACTCTCCGGGGAGTAGCGGACTAGCCAAAAACATTCAGTACTTC
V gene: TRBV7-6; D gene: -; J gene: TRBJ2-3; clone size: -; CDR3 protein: CASSLGGTSTDTQYF; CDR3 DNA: TGTGCCAGCAGCTTAGGAGGGACTAGCACAGATACGCAGTATTTT
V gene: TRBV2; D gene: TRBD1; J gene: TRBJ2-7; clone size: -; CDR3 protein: CASSGTGAYEQYF; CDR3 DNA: TGTGCCAGCAGTGGGACAGGGGCCTACGAGCAGTACTTC
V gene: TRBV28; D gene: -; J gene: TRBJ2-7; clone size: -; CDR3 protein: CASSRQLPYEQYF; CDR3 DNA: TGTGCCAGCAGTCGACAGCTTCCCTACGAGCAGTACTTC
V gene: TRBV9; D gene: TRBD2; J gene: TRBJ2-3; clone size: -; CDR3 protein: CASSVELRGGSTDTQYF; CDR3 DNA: TGTGCCAGCAGCGTAGAGTTGCGGGGGGGGAGCACAGATACGCAGTATTTT
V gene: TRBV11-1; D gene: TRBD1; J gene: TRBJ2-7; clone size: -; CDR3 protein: CASSLRDSDEQYF; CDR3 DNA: TGTGCCAGCAGCCTCCGGGACAGTGACGAGCAGTACTTC
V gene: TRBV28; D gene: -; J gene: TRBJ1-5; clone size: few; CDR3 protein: CASSLSGGGQPQHF; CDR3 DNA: TGTGCCAGCAGTTTATCTGGGGGCGGGCAGCCCCAGCATTTT
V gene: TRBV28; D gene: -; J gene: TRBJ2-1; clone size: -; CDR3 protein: CASSSPTGSQGDEQFF; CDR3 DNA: TGTGCCAGCAGTTCTCCAACCGGGTCCCAAGGGGATGAGCAGTTCTTC
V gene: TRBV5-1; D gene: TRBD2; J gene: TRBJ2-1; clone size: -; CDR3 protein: CASSLQTSGGREQFF; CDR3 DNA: TGCGCCAGCAGCTTGCAAACTAGCGGGGGTCGAGAGCAGTTCTTC
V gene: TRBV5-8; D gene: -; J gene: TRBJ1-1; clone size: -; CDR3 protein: CASSFDRTNTEAFF; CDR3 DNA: TGTGCCAGCAGCTTCGACAGGACGAACACTGAAGCTTTCTTT
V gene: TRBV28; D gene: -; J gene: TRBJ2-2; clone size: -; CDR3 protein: CASMIGSTGELFF; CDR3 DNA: TGTGCCAGCATGATCGGGAGTACCGGGGAGCTGTTTTTT
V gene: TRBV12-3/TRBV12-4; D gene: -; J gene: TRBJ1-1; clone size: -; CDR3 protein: CASVAIMNTEAFF; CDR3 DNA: TGTGCCAGTGTAGCGATCATGAACACTGAAGCTTTCTTT
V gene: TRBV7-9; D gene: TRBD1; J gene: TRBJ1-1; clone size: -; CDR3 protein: CASSRGAGGRTEAFF; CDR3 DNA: TGTGCCAGCAGCCGAGGCGCAGGGGGTCGCACTGAAGCTTTCTTT
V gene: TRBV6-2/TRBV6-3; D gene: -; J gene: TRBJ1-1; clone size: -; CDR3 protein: CASSYVLRNTEAFF; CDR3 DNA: TGTGCCAGCAGTTATGTACTCCGGAACACTGAAGCTTTCTTT
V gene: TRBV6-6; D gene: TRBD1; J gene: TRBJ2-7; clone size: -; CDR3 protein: CASSYSRNRGSYEQYF; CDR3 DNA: TGTGCCAGCAGCTACTCCAGAAACAGGGGATCCTACGAGCAGTACTTC
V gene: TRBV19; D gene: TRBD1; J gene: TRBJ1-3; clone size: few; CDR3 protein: CASGDSYSGNTIYF; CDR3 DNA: TGTGCCAGCGGGGACAGCTACTCTGGAAACACCATATATTTT
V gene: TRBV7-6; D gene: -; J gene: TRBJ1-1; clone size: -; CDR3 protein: CASSRLTGMNTEAFF; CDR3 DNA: TGTGCCAGCAGCCGATTAACAGGGATGAACACTGAAGCTTTCTTT
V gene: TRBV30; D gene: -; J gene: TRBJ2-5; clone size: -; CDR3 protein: CAWSGQVQETQYF; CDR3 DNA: TGTGCCTGGAGTGGACAGGTTCAAGAGACCCAGTACTTC
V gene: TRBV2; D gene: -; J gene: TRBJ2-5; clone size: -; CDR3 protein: CASIIRREETQYF; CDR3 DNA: TGTGCCAGCATAATCCGGCGGGAAGAGACCCAGTACTTC
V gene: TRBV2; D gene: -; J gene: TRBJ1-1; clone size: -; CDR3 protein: CASSEQVYGTEAFF; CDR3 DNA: TGTGCCAGCAGTGAACAGGTGTACGGCACTGAAGCTTTCTTT
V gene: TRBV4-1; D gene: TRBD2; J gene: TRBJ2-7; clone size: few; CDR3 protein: CASSQEIAGGYEQYF; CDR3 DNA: TGCGCCAGCAGCCAAGAAATAGCGGGGGGCTACGAGCAGTACTTC
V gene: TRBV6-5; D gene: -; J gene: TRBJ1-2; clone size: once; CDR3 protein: CASSYSAGVNYGYTF; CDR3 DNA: TGTGCCAGCAGTTACTCGGCCGGAGTGAACTATGGCTACACCTTC
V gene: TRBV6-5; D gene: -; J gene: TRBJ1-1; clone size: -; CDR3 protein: CASRGGVEAFF; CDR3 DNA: TGTGCCAGCCGGGGCGGGGTTGAAGCTTTCTTT
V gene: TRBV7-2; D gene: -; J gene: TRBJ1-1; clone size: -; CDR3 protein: CASSQVEGSAAFF; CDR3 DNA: TGTGCCAGCAGCCAGGTGGAGGGAAGTGCAGCTTTCTTT
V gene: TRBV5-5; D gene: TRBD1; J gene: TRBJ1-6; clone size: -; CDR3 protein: CASSLMETGPLHF; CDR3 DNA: TGTGCCAGCAGCTTAATGGAGACAGGGCCCCTCCACTTT
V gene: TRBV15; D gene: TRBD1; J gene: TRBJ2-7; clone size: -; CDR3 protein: CATSREPGQGSSYEQYF; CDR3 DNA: TGTGCCACCAGCAGAGAGCCCGGACAGGGAAGCTCCTACGAGCAGTACTTC
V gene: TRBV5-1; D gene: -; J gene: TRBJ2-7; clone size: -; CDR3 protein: CASRSLLTGTYEQYF; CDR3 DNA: TGCGCCAGCAGGTCCCTCCTAACAGGGACCTACGAGCAGTACTTC